The next 31 T cell receptor beta chains were all read from a single sample in a study of T cells expressing NK-cell markers. After re-calling the 5' RACE reads, TCRdb lists one entry per CDR3 protein, DNA absent. The sample holds roughly 150,000 distinct CDR3 sequences. The sequenced sample was blood T cells: a sorted CD56 or NKG2C T cell subset, CD4+ or CD8+ T cells, or bulk PBMC T cells (not recorded which). The receptors were sampled from a woman aged 18 to 69 in good health.

The chain employs TRBV3-1 and TRBJ2-4; TCRdb proposes TRBD1, but this gene call is untestable without DNA. The CDR3 spans 15 residues. In germline, CDR1 is LGHDT, CDR2 YNNKEL (reference sequence). The CDR3 sequence is CASSQRGGVGNIQYF.

J is TRBJ2-1 and V is TRBV5-4. From germline, CDR1 is SGHNT and CDR2 YYREEE (reference sequence). The CDR3 sequence is 16 residues long. The CDR3 spells CASSFRSGSSYNEQFF.

The chain employs TRBV20-1 and TRBJ2-5; checking the TCRdb D call of TRBD2 is not possible without DNA. CDR1 and CDR2 (germline): DFQATT, SNEGSKA (reference sequence). This CDR3 contains 14 residues. The CDR3 protein is CSAIREGRKETQYF.

V is TRBV19 and J is TRBJ2-3. Per the germline V gene, CDR1 is LNHDA and CDR2 is SQIVND (reference sequence). The CDR3 totals 12 residues. CDR3 sequence reads: CASSRTRGTQYF.

This sequence joins TRBV6-1 and TRBJ1-2. The CDR3 has 12 residues. Looked up from germline, CDR1 is MNHNS and CDR2 is SASEGT. This chain's CDR3 is CASSEGSYGYTF.

This rearrangement joins TRBV12-3 or TRBV12-4 to TRBJ2-2. The length of the CDR3 is 15 residues. The CDR3 sequence is CASSPATNVGGELFF.

The chain couples TRBV20-1 to TRBJ2-2. Germline CDR1 reads DFQATT; CDR2 reads SNEGSKA (reference sequence). This CDR3 has 13 residues. The CDR3 reads CSARISNTGELFF.

The CDR3 is CASSELSLAPNTEAFF. This rearrangement joins TRBV25-1 to TRBJ1-1. The CDR3 covers 16 residues. Looked up from germline, CDR1 is MGHDK and CDR2 is SYGVNS.

The chain couples TRBV20-1 to TRBJ2-1; checking the TCRdb D call of TRBD2 is not possible without DNA. The V gene's germline CDR1 is DFQATT and CDR2 SNEGSKA (reference sequence). This CDR3 region has 12 residues. CDR3 protein: CSPREGANEQFF.

The chain recombines TRBV11-2 with TRBJ2-2; TCRdb names TRBD2, which stays unverified in the absence of DNA. The CDR3 extends over 13 amino acids. Germline CDR1 is SGHAT and CDR2 is FQNNGV. CDR3 region: CASSAGYTGELFF. Full variable domain (outside the CDR3, taken from reference TRBV11-2 and TRBJ2-2): EAGVAQSPRYKIIEKRQSVAFWCNPISGHATLYWYQQILGQGPKLLIQFQNNGVVDDSQLPKDRFSAERLKGVDSTLKIQPAKLEDSAVYLCASSAGYTGELFFGEGSRLTVL.

V and J are TRBV10-3 and TRBJ2-2. CDR3 length: 11 amino acids. Germline CDR1 ENHRY, CDR2 SYGVKD. CDR3 sequence reads: CAISSTGELFF.

The V gene is TRBV7-6, the J gene TRBJ1-6; TCRdb proposes TRBD1, but this gene call is untestable without DNA. The germline V gene encodes CDR1 SGHVS and CDR2 FNYEAQ. This CDR3 region has 14 residues. CDR3 loop: CASSSDRGYSPLHF.

The V gene is TRBV5-1, the J gene TRBJ2-1; the TCRdb D gene call, TRBD2, has no DNA to confirm it. CDR3 length equals 16 residues. Germline V gene lookup returns CDR1 SGHRS and CDR2 YFSETQ. The CDR3 sequence is CASSSGLAGANNEQFF. Supplemented by reference TRBV5-1 and TRBJ2-1, the full variable domain reads KAGVTQTPRYLIKTRGQQVTLSCSPISGHRSVSWYQQTPGQGLQFLFEYFSETQRNKGNFPGRFSGRQFSNSRSEMNVSTLELGDSALYLCASSSGLAGANNEQFFGPGTRLTVL.

The V call is TRBV28, the J call TRBJ1-2. This CDR3 comprises 15 residues. CDR1 is MDHEN, CDR2 SYDVKM, per germline. The CDR3 region is CASSFSGSTNYGYTF.

V usage is TRBV12-3 or TRBV12-4 and J usage is TRBJ2-5; TCRdb reports TRBD2, a call that lacks DNA to check it against. This CDR3 has 15 residues. The CDR3 is CASSFLGTSQETQYF.

The chain joins TRBV12-3 or TRBV12-4 to TRBJ2-7; TCRdb's D call of TRBD1 is untestable without DNA. The CDR3 runs 13 residues. The CDR3 reads CASRSIRTGKQYF.

This chain joins TRBV7-2 and TRBJ2-4; as DNA is missing, the TRBD1 call by TCRdb cannot be tested. The germline V gene encodes CDR1 SGHTA and CDR2 FQGNSA. The CDR3 sequence is 15 residues long. CDR3 protein: CASSPGTGRMNIQYF.

The J gene is TRBJ2-3, the V gene TRBV5-5; TCRdb proposes TRBD2, but this gene call is untestable without DNA. The CDR3 length is 15 residues. The germline V gene has CDR1 SGHKS and CDR2 YYEKEE (reference sequence). This CDR3 is CASSWEGIRGDTQYF.

The CDR3 sequence: CASSEGGEQFF. The genes are TRBV9 and TRBJ2-1; there is no DNA to check the TCRdb D call of TRBD1. Germline CDR1 reads SGDLS; CDR2 reads YYNGEE. This CDR3 has 11 amino acids.

The chain's CDR3 is CASSYTPFSGGADEQFF. V is TRBV6-5 and J is TRBJ2-1; TCRdb's D gene call, TRBD2, goes unchecked for lack of DNA. Germline lookup yields CDR1 MNHEY and CDR2 SVGAGI. The CDR3 runs 17 residues.

This rearrangement joins TRBV7-9 to TRBJ1-3; TCRdb selects TRBD1, and the lack of DNA leaves this call unchecked. Germline loops: CDR1 SEHNR, CDR2 FQNEAQ (reference sequence). There are 16 residues in the CDR3. This chain's CDR3 is CASSFSPGFTGNTIYF.

The V call is TRBV5-1, the J call TRBJ1-2. Germline V CDR1 and CDR2: SGHRS, YFSETQ. The CDR3 contains 15 residues. CDR3: CASSLQAPTLYGYTF.

CDR3 region: CSVSRDRVAGELFF. The V gene is TRBV29-1, the J gene TRBJ2-2; TCRdb selects TRBD1, and the lack of DNA leaves this call unchecked. From germline, CDR1 is SQVTM and CDR2 ANQGSEA. The CDR3 sequence is 14 residues long.

V is TRBV5-5 and J is TRBJ2-2; TCRdb's D call of TRBD2 is untestable without DNA. Germline V gene data show CDR1 as SGHKS and CDR2 as YYEKEE (reference sequence). CDR3 length equals 17 residues. The CDR3 protein is CASSSGALTETTGELFF.

The V gene is TRBV5-1, the J gene TRBJ2-7; no DNA is available, so the TRBD1 call from TCRdb remains unchecked. The germline CDR1 and CDR2 sequences are SGHRS and YFSETQ. This CDR3 contains 14 residues. CDR3 region: CASSHGGEGYEQYF.

V is TRBV6-1 and J is TRBJ1-1. The CDR3 consists of 14 residues. The germline CDR1 and CDR2 sequences are MNHNS and SASEGT. The CDR3 is CASKHPDMNTEAFF.

This chain uses TRBV10-3 with TRBJ1-3; TCRdb's D call of TRBD1 is untestable without DNA. The CDR3 consists of 14 residues. The germline CDR1 and CDR2 sequences are ENHRY and SYGVKD. This CDR3 is CAITGTGSGNTIYF.

The chain is built from TRBV14 and TRBJ1-1. The CDR3 sequence is 17 residues long. Germline V lookup: CDR1 SGHDN, CDR2 FVKESK. CDR3 sequence reads: CASSQEKSSRMNTEAFF.

The J gene is TRBJ1-3, the V gene TRBV10-3. Germline CDR1 and CDR2: ENHRY and SYGVKD. The CDR3 covers 13 residues. This CDR3 reads CAIASTSGNTIYF.

The genes are TRBV12-3 or TRBV12-4 and TRBJ2-7; as DNA is missing, the TRBD1 call by TCRdb cannot be tested. The CDR3 loop spans 14 amino acids. The CDR3: CASSLTGGRYEQYF.

The chain couples TRBV5-1 to TRBJ2-3; TCRdb returns TRBD1, unconfirmable since there is no DNA. Germline CDR1 and CDR2: SGHRS and YFSETQ. There are 14 residues in the CDR3. The CDR3 sequence is CASVDRGYTDTQYF.